These T cell receptor beta chains were read from a single sample in a study of blood T cell repertoires in COVID-19. Sequencing used immunoSEQ multiplex PCR; TCRdb keeps in-frame clones, though not all of them. Of 95,000 or so clones listed, roughly 76% were seen once; the top ten hold roughly 4.8%. Sequencing was done on a sample of peripheral blood. These receptors originate from a man aged 80 or over with COVID-19, enrolled during active disease. Both conserved end residues are part of each CDR3. D genes are given only for firm matches. Clone size appears in some rows only: once, few, many, or a class for an expanded clone.

V	J	D	size	DNA	CDR3
TRBV9	TRBJ1-1	NA	NA	TGTGCCAGCAGCGTAGTCGGCAGGGCAGGGACTGAAGCTTTCTTT	CASSVVGRAGTEAFF
TRBV29-1	TRBJ2-1	TRBD2	NA	TGCAGCGTTGATGGGACTAGCTTTGAGCAGTTCTTC	CSVDGTSFEQFF
TRBV9	TRBJ2-3	NA	NA	TGTGCCAGCAGCGTAGCTGGCTTTACAGATACGCAGTATTTT	CASSVAGFTDTQYF
TRBV27	TRBJ1-2	NA	NA	TGTGCCAGCAGTTTTGGAGGTAATGGCTACACCTTC	CASSFGGNGYTF
TRBV11-3	TRBJ2-1	NA	NA	TGTGCCAGCAGCTCATACAGGGAAGGGAACAATGAGCAGTTCTTC	CASSSYREGNNEQFF
TRBV5-4	TRBJ1-6	TRBD1	many	TGTGCCAGCAGCTGGGACAGGGATAATTCACCCCTCCACTTT	CASSWDRDNSPLHF
TRBV28	TRBJ1-4	NA	NA	TGTGCCAGCAGTACACCGGGAAACCTAGAAGAAAAACTGTTTTTT	CASSTPGNLEEKLFF
TRBV5-5	TRBJ2-2	TRBD1	NA	TGTGCCAAAGAACAGGGGGCCCTCGCGAACACCGGGGAGCTGTTTTTT	CAKEQGALANTGELFF
TRBV5-1	TRBJ1-2	TRBD1	NA	TGCGCCAGCAGCTTCTCCGGACAGGCGGGCTATGGCTACACCTTC	CASSFSGQAGYGYTF
TRBV6-6	TRBJ1-3	NA	few	TGTGCCAGCAGTTACCCCCCTCCCGGGTCTGGAAACACCATATATTTT	CASSYPPPGSGNTIYF
TRBV15	TRBJ1-6	NA	NA	TGTGCCACCAGCAGAGATAGGGGGAGCTCCTATAATTCACCCCTCCACTTT	CATSRDRGSSYNSPLHF
TRBV3-1/TRBV3-2	TRBJ1-2	TRBD1	NA	TGTGCCAGCAGCCAAGCGTTATGGGCAGGGGGGATCTATGGCTACACCTTC	CASSQALWAGGIYGYTF
TRBV27	TRBJ2-7	NA	NA	TGTGCCAGCAGCTTAAGGGGAATCACCGACGAGCAGTACTTC	CASSLRGITDEQYF
TRBV7-2	TRBJ1-5	NA	NA	TGTGCCAGCAGCTTATCCACGGGTGTGAGCAATCAGCCCCAGCATTTT	CASSLSTGVSNQPQHF
TRBV7-2	TRBJ2-1	NA	NA	TGTGCCAGCAGCTTGGGTGGAGGGAAAAGTGAGCAGTTCTTC	CASSLGGGKSEQFF
TRBV28	TRBJ2-1	TRBD2	NA	TGTGCCAGCAGTTCATGGGGACTAGGGTACAATGAGCAGTTCTTC	CASSSWGLGYNEQFF
TRBV11-2	TRBJ1-1	NA	NA	TGTGCCAGCAGCTTATCCCTTCTTACTGAAGCTTTCTTT	CASSLSLLTEAFF
TRBV12-3/TRBV12-4	TRBJ2-1	TRBD1	few	TGTGCCAGCAGTTACATACAGGGGGATGAGCAGTTCTTC	CASSYIQGDEQFF
TRBV29-1	TRBJ2-7	NA	NA	TGCAGCGTTGAAGGGGGTAAGGACAGCCCGGGGGAGCAGTACTTC	CSVEGGKDSPGEQYF
TRBV24-1	TRBJ2-2	NA	NA	TGTGCCACCAGCAAGCGTGGCGGGGAGCTGTTTTTT	CATSKRGGELFF
TRBV6-5	TRBJ1-3	TRBD1	NA	TGTGCCAGCAGTCCGTGGACAGGGGACACCATATATTTT	CASSPWTGDTIYF
TRBV7-8	TRBJ2-1	NA	NA	TGTGCCAGCAGCTTACGGTCTCATGCGGTCTTC	CASSLRSHAVF
TRBV7-2	TRBJ1-2	TRBD1	NA	TGTGCCAGCAGCTTAGAGCCGGGACAGGGGGGCTATGGCTACACCTTC	CASSLEPGQGGYGYTF
TRBV13	TRBJ2-5	TRBD2	NA	TGTGCCAGCAGCTTAGGTCTAGCGGGGACCCAGTACTTC	CASSLGLAGTQYF
TRBV27	TRBJ2-2	TRBD1	NA	TGTGCCAGCAGTGCGAACAGGGGACACACCGGGGAGCTGTTTTTT	CASSANRGHTGELFF
TRBV6-2/TRBV6-3	TRBJ2-5	TRBD2	NA	TGTGCCAGCAGTTACCCCCGGCGGGAGGGCCGGGAGACCCAGTACTTC	CASSYPRREGRETQYF
TRBV6-5	TRBJ2-7	TRBD1	few	TGTGCCAGCAGGATTGGGGACAGGGGCTCCTACGAGCAGTACTTC	CASRIGDRGSYEQYF
TRBV30	TRBJ1-1	NA	NA	TGTGCCTGGATGCAGGGCACCCAGGGCACTGAAGCTTTCTTT	CAWMQGTQGTEAFF
TRBV6-5	TRBJ2-2	NA	NA	TGTGCCAGCAGTCGGTCCGGGGAGCTGTTTTTT	CASSRSGELFF
TRBV6-2/TRBV6-3	TRBJ1-2	TRBD1	few	TGTGCCAGCAGTTACTTCCGGACAGGGGGCTCGTATGGCTACACCTTC	CASSYFRTGGSYGYTF
TRBV10-1	TRBJ2-3	TRBD1	once	TGCGCCAGCAGTGAAAGTAGTGGGACAGGGCAGTATTTT	CASSESSGTGQYF
TRBV27	TRBJ2-5	TRBD1	NA	TGTGCCAGCAGCCGGACAGGGGACCTCCTCAGGGAGACCCAGTACTTC	CASSRTGDLLRETQYF
TRBV11-2	TRBJ2-1	TRBD2	once	TGTGCCAGCAGCTGGGGACTAGCGGGGGACGGATTCTTC	CASSWGLAGDGFF
TRBV19	TRBJ2-1	TRBD2	NA	TGTGCCAGTAGTGTCCCTTTCCTGAGCGGGGGGGATGACAATGAGCAGTTCTTC	CASSVPFLSGGDDNEQFF
TRBV4-1	TRBJ2-5	TRBD2	NA	TGCGCCAGCAGCCAATTCGGGCGGGGGGGCCAATTGGAGACCCAGTACTTC	CASSQFGRGGQLETQYF
TRBV9	TRBJ1-2	NA	NA	TGTGCCAGCAGCGTAGCCAGAAGTGGCTATGGCTACACCTTC	CASSVARSGYGYTF
TRBV29-1	TRBJ1-4	NA	NA	TGCAGCGTCGGACAGTCGACGTTAGAAAAACTGTTTTTT	CSVGQSTLEKLFF
TRBV5-1	TRBJ2-7	NA	NA	TGCGCCAGCAGCTGGAGCGGATCCGAGCAGTACTTC	CASSWSGSEQYF
TRBV7-8	TRBJ2-7	NA	NA	TGTGCCAGCAGCACGTACAGCTACGAGCAGTACTTC	CASSTYSYEQYF
TRBV5-1	TRBJ2-4	NA	NA	TGCGCCAGCAGCCTCACCGGACTGGGAGAAAACATTCAGTACTTC	CASSLTGLGENIQYF
TRBV15	TRBJ2-5	TRBD1	NA	TGTGCCACCAGCAGTTACCTGGGACAGACCCAAGAGACCCAGTACTTC	CATSSYLGQTQETQYF
TRBV5-1	TRBJ1-2	TRBD1	NA	TGCGCCAGCAGCCGTACCAGGGGGCAAGGCTATGGCTACACCTTC	CASSRTRGQGYGYTF
TRBV5-1	TRBJ2-5	TRBD2	NA	TGCGCCAGCAGCCGGGGGCCTAGCGGGAGTTCACAAGAGACCCAGTACTTC	CASSRGPSGSSQETQYF
TRBV19	TRBJ1-3	TRBD1	NA	TGTGCCAGTAGTAAACGACAGGGATCCGCTGGAAACACCATATATTTT	CASSKRQGSAGNTIYF
TRBV28	TRBJ2-6	NA	NA	TGTGCCAGCAGTTTCGCCGGGGCTGGGGCCAACGTCCTGACTTTC	CASSFAGAGANVLTF
TRBV5-4	TRBJ2-3	TRBD2	few	TGTGCCAGCAGCTTGCAGAGTCTAGCGGGGAGCACAGATACGCAGTATTTT	CASSLQSLAGSTDTQYF
TRBV18	TRBJ1-2	NA	once	TGTGCCAGCTCAACAGCGGGGTATGGCTACACCTTC	CASSTAGYGYTF
TRBV19	TRBJ1-4	TRBD1	NA	TGTGCCAGTAAACGGACAGGGAACGAAAAACTGTTTTTT	CASKRTGNEKLFF
TRBV3-1/TRBV3-2	TRBJ2-5	NA	NA	TGTGCCAGCAGCCAAGCCGAGGGCGAGACCCAGTACTTC	CASSQAEGETQYF
TRBV2	TRBJ2-5	TRBD2	NA	TGTGCCAGCAGTGACGCACTAGCGGGAAAGAGGGGCCAAGAGACCCAGTACTTC	CASSDALAGKRGQETQYF
TRBV29-1	TRBJ2-7	TRBD2	few	TGCAGCGTCCGTTATTCGGGAGGAACCTACGAGCAGTACTTC	CSVRYSGGTYEQYF
TRBV10-1	TRBJ2-7	TRBD1	few	TGCGCCAGCGGGACAGGGATCCACGAGCAGTACTTC	CASGTGIHEQYF
TRBV6-1	TRBJ2-5	NA	NA	TGTGCCAGCAGTGAAGCAGGCCAGGTAGGAGAGACCCAGTACTTC	CASSEAGQVGETQYF
TRBV4-1	TRBJ1-2	NA	NA	TGCGCCAGCAGCCGAGAGGAGGGAAGCTTCTATGGCTACACCTTC	CASSREEGSFYGYTF
TRBV30	TRBJ2-1	TRBD2	NA	TGTGCCTGGGGGACTAGCGGGAGGGCCCGATATGGGGATGAGCAGTTCTTC	CAWGTSGRARYGDEQFF
TRBV29-1	TRBJ1-1	NA	NA	TGCAGCGTTGACATAGGGAGGGGTCGGAACACTGAAGCTTTCTTT	CSVDIGRGRNTEAFF
TRBV19	TRBJ1-5	TRBD1	NA	TGTGCCAGTAGAACCACTACCGGACAGGGCGGCACCCAGCCCCAGCATTTT	CASRTTTGQGGTQPQHF
TRBV9	TRBJ2-2	TRBD1	few	TGTGCCAGCAGCGTAGTTCAGGGGGTGGCCGGGGAGCTGTTTTTT	CASSVVQGVAGELFF
TRBV5-5	TRBJ1-2	TRBD1	NA	TGTGCCAGCAGCTTGCAGGGCGGACAGGACACCTTC	CASSLQGGQDTF